This TCR beta chain was sequenced during a study of kidney transplant recipient with SARS-CoV-2 infection. In TCRdb, the reads were re-called with MiXCR into one record per CDR3 protein. The table has fewer than 250,000 distinct CDR3 sequences, 29% seen once. The CDR3 is 16 amino acids. Germline lookup yields CDR1 SGHNT and CDR2 YYREEE (reference sequence). The V end was cut by 7 bases, the J end by 4 bases, with 23 bases between. This clonotype was observed many times. This TCR came from a male patient between 25 and 39 years old who had COVID-19 and was a kidney transplant recipient. Certain T cells may be donor cells from the graft. The chain recombines TRBV5-4 with TRBJ1-2; no reliable D call. Sequencing was performed on a blood sample, taken at baseline and around day 110 from a kidney transplant recipient. The CDR3 region has the DNA TGTGCCAGCTGGTATGGCGTACCAGGAAAGACCTATGGCTACACCTTC. This codes for CASWYGVPGKTYGYTF.